These T cell receptor beta chains were read from a single sample in a study of T cells in Graves' hyperthyroidism and ophthalmopathy. TCRdb re-analysed the multiplex PCR reads in MiXCR, keeping a single row per CDR3 protein. Of fewer than 600,000 distinct CDR3 sequences in the sample, 14% were seen once. The material sequenced was blood. All receptors come from a woman aged 35 to 49 with Graves' hyperthyroidism. Each CDR3 is given with its conserved first and last residue. A D gene is named only where the DNA matches it firmly. Clone size appears in some rows only: once, few, many, or a class for an expanded clone.

CDR3 protein,CDR3 DNA,clone size,V gene,J gene,D gene
CASSQGGREQYF,TGTGCCAGCAGCCAAGGCGGGAGAGAGCAGTACTTC,many,TRBV3-1,TRBJ2-7,TRBD2
CASSVTSESSYEQYF,TGTGCCAGCAGCGTCACTAGCGAGAGCTCCTACGAGCAGTACTTC,many,TRBV9,TRBJ2-7,TRBD2
CASSSTSGPYEQYF,TGTGCCAGCAGCTCGACTAGCGGGCCCTACGAGCAGTACTTC,-,TRBV7-8,TRBJ2-7,TRBD2
CASSLAGFAMEGEQYF,TGCGCCAGCAGCTTGGCAGGGTTCGCGATGGAGGGCGAGCAGTACTTC,many,TRBV5-1,TRBJ2-7,-
CAWSGQGIGYTF,TGTGCCTGGAGTGGACAGGGGATTGGCTACACCTTC,many,TRBV30,TRBJ1-2,TRBD1
CASSPIQGLNTGELFF,TGTGCCAGCAGCCCCATACAGGGCCTGAACACCGGGGAGCTGTTTTTT,many,TRBV7-9,TRBJ2-2,-
CASSPGGEGSEQYF,TGTGCCAGCTCACCAGGGGGGGAGGGCTCCGAGCAGTACTTC,many,TRBV18,TRBJ2-7,TRBD2
CASSEAPGRQPQHF,TGTGCCAGCAGTGAAGCACCTGGAAGACAGCCCCAGCATTTT,few,TRBV2,TRBJ1-5,-
CASSFGGSNYGYTF,TGTGCCAGCAGTTTCGGGGGGTCTAACTATGGCTACACCTTC,many,TRBV12-3/TRBV12-4,TRBJ1-2,-
CASSLLAGTSQPQHF,TGTGCCAGCAGTTTGTTGGCGGGTACGAGTCAGCCCCAGCATTTT,many,TRBV12-3/TRBV12-4,TRBJ1-5,-
CASSLPPGSNEKLFF,TGTGCCAGCAGTTTACCCCCGGGGTCAAATGAAAAACTGTTTTTT,many,TRBV28,TRBJ1-4,-
CASSYPAGGGTDTQFF,TGTGCCAGCAGTTACCCGGCGGGAGGAGGTACAGATACGCAGTTTTTT,-,TRBV6-2/TRBV6-3,TRBJ2-3,TRBD2
CASSQAAGPYEQYF,TGCGCCAGCAGCCAAGCAGCGGGCCCCTACGAGCAGTACTTC,few,TRBV4-1,TRBJ2-7,-
CASSLQELPDTQYF,TGTGCCAGCAGCTTACAGGAATTGCCAGATACGCAGTATTTT,-,TRBV7-6,TRBJ2-3,-
CAMTKLAGVGEQYF,TGTGCCATGACGAAGCTTGCAGGGGTAGGCGAGCAGTACTTC,many,TRBV10-3,TRBJ2-7,-
CASRRQGFREAFF,TGTGCCAGCAGAAGACAGGGTTTCCGTGAAGCTTTCTTT,many,TRBV6-1,TRBJ1-1,TRBD1
CAWSGQGAMEQYF,TGTGCCTGGAGTGGACAGGGGGCGATGGAGCAGTACTTC,-,TRBV30,TRBJ2-7,TRBD1
CASSSPAGNTEAFF,TGTGCCAGCAGCTCTCCCGCGGGGAACACTGAAGCTTTCTTT,-,TRBV7-9,TRBJ1-1,-
CASRQQGWEQYF,TGTGCCAGCAGGCAGCAGGGTTGGGAGCAGTACTTC,-,TRBV2,TRBJ2-7,-
CASSQDPSGMNSYNEQFF,TGTGCCAGCAGCCAAGATCCTAGCGGGATGAACTCCTACAATGAGCAGTTCTTC,-,TRBV4-2,TRBJ2-1,TRBD2
CASSLSTPPGLGYNEQFF,TGTGCCAGCAGCTTAAGTACCCCGCCAGGGCTAGGATACAATGAGCAGTTCTTC,many,TRBV7-2,TRBJ2-1,-
CSAETGLLEQYF,TGCAGTGCGGAAACAGGGCTCCTCGAGCAGTACTTC,many,TRBV20-1,TRBJ2-7,-
CASSSLAGADTQYF,TGCGCCAGCAGCTCGTTAGCGGGAGCAGATACGCAGTATTTT,many,TRBV5-1,TRBJ2-3,TRBD2
CSASGSNQPQHF,TGCAGTGCTAGCGGTAGCAATCAGCCCCAGCATTTT,many,TRBV20-1,TRBJ1-5,-
CASSERGLQSYEQYF,TGTGCCAGCTCTGAAAGAGGGTTACAATCTTACGAGCAGTACTTC,many,TRBV28,TRBJ2-7,-
CSASFESSYNEQFF,TGCAGTGCTAGTTTCGAAAGCTCCTACAATGAGCAGTTCTTC,many,TRBV20-1,TRBJ2-1,-
CAWSGLAQYNEQFF,TGTGCCTGGAGCGGACTAGCCCAATACAATGAGCAGTTCTTC,many,TRBV30,TRBJ2-1,TRBD2
CASLGQHTEAFF,TGTGCCAGCTTGGGGCAGCACACTGAAGCTTTCTTT,many,TRBV28,TRBJ1-1,-
CASSESLREETQYF,TGTGCCAGCAGTGAGTCGCTCAGGGAAGAGACCCAGTACTTC,many,TRBV2,TRBJ2-5,-
CASSLLAGGELFF,TGTGCCAGTAGTCTCCTAGCGGGAGGGGAGCTGTTTTTT,few,TRBV19,TRBJ2-2,TRBD2
CATNQRGLAKETQYF,TGTGCCACCAACCAGCGCGGACTAGCGAAAGAGACCCAGTACTTC,many,TRBV28,TRBJ2-5,TRBD2
CATSDPRTAEAFF,TGTGCCACCAGTGATCCCCGGACAGCTGAAGCTTTCTTT,many,TRBV24-1,TRBJ1-1,-
CASSLTPETEAFF,TGTGCCAGCAGTTTAACTCCGGAGACTGAAGCTTTCTTT,many,TRBV28,TRBJ1-1,-
CASSLVGSQRGTEAFF,TGTGCCAGCAGCTTAGTGGGCAGCCAGAGGGGCACTGAAGCTTTCTTT,many,TRBV7-2,TRBJ1-1,-
CASSLVRDSVQHF,TGTGCCAGCAGCTTAGTCAGGGACAGCGTTCAGCATTTT,many,TRBV11-3,TRBJ1-5,TRBD1
CASQPIQGNSPLHF,TGTGCCAGCCAGCCAATACAGGGGAATTCACCCCTCCACTTT,many,TRBV2,TRBJ1-6,TRBD1
CASSFGREGHNTDTQYF,TGTGCCAGCAGCTTCGGGCGGGAGGGCCACAACACAGATACGCAGTATTTT,many,TRBV11-1,TRBJ2-3,TRBD2
CASSRVLAGHEQYF,TGTGCCAGCAGCCGGGTGCTAGCGGGCCACGAGCAGTACTTC,-,TRBV6-1,TRBJ2-7,TRBD2
CAISGVGRALDEQFF,TGTGCCATCAGTGGGGTCGGGAGGGCCTTGGATGAGCAGTTCTTC,few,TRBV10-3,TRBJ2-1,TRBD2
CASSLGTFQETQYF,TGCGCCAGCAGCCTAGGGACATTCCAAGAGACCCAGTACTTC,many,TRBV5-1,TRBJ2-5,-
CASSPLGEAAETQYF,TGTGCCAGCTCACCATTGGGAGAAGCGGCAGAGACCCAGTACTTC,-,TRBV18,TRBJ2-5,-
CASRTDREMSTEAFF,TGTGCCAGCAGGACGGACAGGGAAATGAGCACTGAAGCTTTCTTT,many,TRBV12-3/TRBV12-4,TRBJ1-1,TRBD1
CASSPPNRVDTDTQYF,TGTGCCAGCTCACCTCCGAACAGGGTCGACACAGATACGCAGTATTTT,many,TRBV18,TRBJ2-3,-
CASNQGGSNQPQHF,TGTGCCAGCAACCAGGGGGGAAGCAATCAGCCCCAGCATTTT,many,TRBV28,TRBJ1-5,TRBD1
CASSSPAANYGYTF,TGTGCCAGCAGTTCACCGGCGGCAAACTATGGCTACACCTTC,-,TRBV6-9,TRBJ1-2,-
CASSLASTDTQYF,TGTGCCAGCAGCTTAGCGAGCACAGATACGCAGTATTTT,many,TRBV7-6,TRBJ2-3,-
CASSPGANYEQYF,TGTGCCAGCTCACCGGGAGCGAACTACGAGCAGTACTTC,many,TRBV18,TRBJ2-7,-
CASSTGEIETQYF,TGTGCCAGTAGTACGGGGGAGATAGAGACCCAGTACTTC,-,TRBV19,TRBJ2-5,-
CASRSRLAEYEQYF,TGTGCCAGCAGAAGTCGGCTAGCGGAATACGAGCAGTACTTC,-,TRBV2,TRBJ2-7,TRBD2
CSASINSQDQPQHF,TGCAGTGCTTCCATTAATTCGCAGGATCAGCCCCAGCATTTT,-,TRBV20-1,TRBJ1-5,-
CSVVLAGVSGANVLTF,TGCAGCGTTGTACTAGCGGGAGTCTCTGGGGCCAACGTCCTGACTTTC,-,TRBV29-1,TRBJ2-6,TRBD2
CASTQSGDEQYF,TGTGCCAGCACCCAATCAGGGGACGAGCAGTACTTC,-,TRBV7-9,TRBJ2-7,-
CASSSDRGPYNEQFF,TGTGCCAGCAGTTCAGACAGGGGACCTTACAATGAGCAGTTCTTC,many,TRBV27,TRBJ2-1,TRBD1